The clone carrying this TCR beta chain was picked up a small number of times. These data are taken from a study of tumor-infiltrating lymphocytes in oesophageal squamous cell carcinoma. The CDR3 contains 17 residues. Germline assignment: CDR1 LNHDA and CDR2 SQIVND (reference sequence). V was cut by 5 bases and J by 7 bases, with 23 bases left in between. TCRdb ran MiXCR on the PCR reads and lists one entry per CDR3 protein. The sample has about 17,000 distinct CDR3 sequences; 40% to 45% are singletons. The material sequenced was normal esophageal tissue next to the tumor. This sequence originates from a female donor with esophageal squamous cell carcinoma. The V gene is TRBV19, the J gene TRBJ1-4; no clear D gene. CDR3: CASSLEGAEERGEKLFF. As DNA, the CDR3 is TGTGCCAGTAGTTTGGAAGGAGCGGAGGAGCGGGGTGAAAAACTGTTTTTT. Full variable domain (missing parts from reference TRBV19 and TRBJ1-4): DGGITQSPKYLFRKEGQNVTLSCEQNLNHDAMYWYRQDPGQGLRLIYYSQIVNDFQKGDIAEGYSVSREKKESFPLTVTSAQKNPTAFYLCASSLEGAEERGEKLFFGSGTQLSVL.